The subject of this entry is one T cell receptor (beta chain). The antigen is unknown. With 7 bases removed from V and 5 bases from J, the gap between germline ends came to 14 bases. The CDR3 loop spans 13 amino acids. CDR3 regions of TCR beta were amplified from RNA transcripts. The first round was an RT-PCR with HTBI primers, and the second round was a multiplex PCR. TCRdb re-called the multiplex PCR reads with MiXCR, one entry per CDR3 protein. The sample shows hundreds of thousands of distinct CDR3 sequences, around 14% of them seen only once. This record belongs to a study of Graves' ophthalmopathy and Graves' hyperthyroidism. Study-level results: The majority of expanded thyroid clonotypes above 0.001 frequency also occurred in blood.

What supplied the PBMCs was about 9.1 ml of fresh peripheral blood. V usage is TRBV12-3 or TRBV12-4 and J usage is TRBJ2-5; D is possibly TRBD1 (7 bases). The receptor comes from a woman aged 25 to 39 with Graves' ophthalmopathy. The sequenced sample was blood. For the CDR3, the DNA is TGTGCCAGCACCGAACAGGGGAGGGAGACCCAGTACTTC. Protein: CASTEQGRETQYF.